The 2 T cell receptor beta chains listed next were all sequenced from one sample in a study of T cells in Graves' hyperthyroidism and ophthalmopathy. There were TCR beta CDR3 regions amplified from RNA transcripts. The HTBI primer set drove a first-round RT-PCR of the TCR CDR3. TCRdb re-analysed the multiplex PCR reads in MiXCR, keeping a single row per CDR3 protein. The sample lists hundreds of thousands of distinct CDR3 sequences, approximately 18% seen once, with under 45% in the top ten. The sequenced material came from blood. Receptor source: a man over 45 with Graves' ophthalmopathy.

The sample holds a few counts of this clonotype. The chain has TRBV30 and TRBJ1-6; D is ambiguous. In germline, CDR1 is GTSNPN, CDR2 SVGIG (reference sequence). The CDR3 runs 13 residues. V was pared by 4 bases and J by 5 bases, with 9 bases between. The CDR3 bases are TGTGCCTGGAACGAAGTGAATAATTCACCCCTCCACTTT. Protein: CAWNEVNNSPLHF.

This clonotype was recorded many times. The V gene is TRBV29-1, the J gene TRBJ2-7; D is possibly TRBD1 or TRBD2 (5 bases each). The germline gives CDR1 SQVTM, CDR2 ANQGSEA. V was clipped by 6 bases and J by 2 bases, with 17 bases between them. CDR3 length: 14 residues. CDR3 residues: CSVSSGTLAYEQYF. The CDR3 DNA reads as TGCAGCGTCTCCTCGGGGACCCTCGCCTACGAGCAGTACTTC.